Below are 3 T cell receptor beta chains sequenced from a single sample in a study of blood T cell repertoires in COVID-19. Libraries were prepared by immunoSEQ multiplex PCR; TCRdb keeps only in-frame clonotypes and omits some of them. The table includes hundreds of thousands of clones, approximately 90% detected once. The sequencing input was PBMCs or T cells enriched from blood (not recorded which). The receptors here all came from a woman aged 18-29 years who had recovered from COVID-19.

The gene calls are TRBV2 and TRBJ2-3, with a possible D match to TRBD1 (5 bases). Germline CDR1 reads SNHLY; CDR2 reads FYNNEI. The CDR3 totals 14 residues. Between the trimmed V and J ends, which lost 5 bases and 2 bases, there was a span of 11 bases. This CDR3 is CASSLQTDTDTQYF. The CDR3 nucleotides are TGTGCCAGCAGTCTCCAGACAGACACAGATACGCAGTATTTT.

V usage is TRBV10-3 and J usage is TRBJ2-5, with 12 bases that match TRBD2. CDR3 size: 18 residues. The germline V gene has CDR1 ENHRY and CDR2 SYGVKD. After removal of 8 bases from V and 0 bases from J, the junction contained 13 bases not matched to a gene. As DNA, the CDR3 is TGTGCCATCGGAAAGACAGGGAGACTAGCGGGGGACCAAGAGACCCAGTACTTC. Its protein is CAIGKTGRLAGDQETQYF.

The V and J genes are TRBV6-9 and TRBJ2-1; tentative D call: TRBD1 (5 bases). This CDR3 spans 17 amino acids. V dropped 3 bases and J dropped 2 bases, with 17 bases sitting between them. The germline CDR1 and CDR2 sequences are MNHGY and SVAAGI. CDR3 sequence reads: CASSYPHRLWTYNEQFF. CDR3 nucleotides: TGTGCCAGCAGTTACCCCCACAGGCTCTGGACCTACAATGAGCAGTTCTTC.